This T cell receptor beta chain is drawn from a study of shared T cell receptors in the human thymus. Germline V lookup: CDR1 MGHRA, CDR2 YSYEKL. Germline trimming cut 4 bases from V and 5 bases from J; bases unmatched to any gene: 5. This CDR3 is built from 14 residues. Method: immunoSEQ multiplex PCR; TCRdb's copy keeps in-frame clones and lacks some. The table includes more than 550,000 clones, around 85% detected once. This same sample was also taken into another study, of human thymus T cells. That study reports: Resections from corrective heart surgery provided thymus tissue.

The J gene is TRBJ2-7, the V gene TRBV4-1, with TRBD1 identical over 10 bases. The sequenced material came from thymocytes. The clonotype was recovered from a girl under two years old with a congenital heart defect. CDR3 in DNA: TGCGCCAGCAGCCGACCGGACAGGGGGAACGAGCAGTACTTC. It specifies CASSRPDRGNEQYF.